Listed here are 8 T cell receptor beta chains from one sample, sequenced in a study of shared clonotypes between healthy human individuals. Here immunoSEQ multiplex PCR was the method, and the copy in TCRdb shows in-frame clones only, minus some. The sample shows millions of clones, 93% of them seen only once. CD45RO-negative, CCR7-positively selected cells formed the naive CD8 fraction, excluding terminally differentiated effector memory CD45RA+ cells. Sequencing used naive CD8+ T cells from PBMCs. The origin of the receptors is a man aged 18-30 years in good health. Some clones in this sample may be carry-over from other donors' samples.

The CDR3 DNA follows: TGTGCCAGTAGTGATGGCGGGAGGGCCGGAGAGACCCAGTACTTC. It specifies CASSDGGRAGETQYF. V is TRBV19 and J is TRBJ2-5; 9 bases match TRBD2. The germline CDR1 and CDR2 sequences are LNHDA and SQIVND (reference sequence). With V trimmed by 5 bases and J by 4 bases, 8 bases remained unmatched. This CDR3 contains 15 residues.

Of note for this clone: At the DNA level, this CDR3 is encoded by other sequences in the same sample as well. The rearrangement uses TRBV9 and TRBJ2-5; no clear D. Trimming removed 0 bases from V and 2 bases from J, with 8 bases in between. Germline lookup yields CDR1 SGDLS and CDR2 YYNGEE. The CDR3 contains 14 residues. The CDR3 DNA reads as TGTGCCAGCAGCGTAGGAGCCAGACAAGAGACCCAGTACTTC. Amino acids: CASSVGARQETQYF. Full variable domain (rest looked up from reference TRBV9 and TRBJ2-5): DSGVTQTPKHLITATGQRVTLRCSPRSGDLSVYWYQQSLDQGLQFLIQYYNGEERAKGNILERFSAQQFPDLHSELNLSSLELGDSALYFCASSVGARQETQYFGPGTRLLVL.

The gene calls are TRBV19 and TRBJ2-6; 9 positions match TRBD1. The J segment lost 2 bases and the V segment lost 7 bases, leaving 3 bases of the junction unmatched. CDR3 size: 15 residues. Germline values: CDR1 LNHDA, CDR2 SQIVND (reference sequence). CDR3 DNA sequence: TGTGCCAGTACCCACAGGGGGCCTGGGGCCAACGTCCTGACTTTC. Amino acids: CASTHRGPGANVLTF.

The rearrangement joins TRBV6-1 to TRBJ2-7, with 7 bases fitting TRBD1. Germline loops: CDR1 MNHNS, CDR2 SASEGT. The CDR3 sequence is 15 residues long. The junction had 6 bases not matched to a gene; V was cut back by 2 bases and J by 2 bases. The DNA for the CDR3 is TGTGCCAGCAGTGAAAGCGACAGGGTGGCCTACGAGCAGTACTTC. Amino acids: CASSESDRVAYEQYF.

J is TRBJ2-3 and V is TRBV28; no reliable D call. The germline V and J ends were trimmed by 3 bases and 0 bases, with 10 bases remaining between them. The length of the CDR3 is 15 residues. CDR1 MDHEN and CDR2 SYDVKM come from the germline V gene. CDR3 coding DNA: TGTGCCAGCAGTTTCTTGACCTACAGCACAGATACGCAGTATTTT. This sequence encodes CASSFLTYSTDTQYF.

This chain links TRBV4-3 with TRBJ2-5; D is perhaps TRBD2 (6 bases). This CDR3 is built from 15 residues. Germline assignment: CDR1 LGHNA and CDR2 YSLEER. V lost 1 base to trimming and J lost 3 bases, with 12 bases between them. The CDR3 DNA reads as TGCGCCAGCAGCCAAGGGCTAGCGCCAAAAGAGACCCAGTACTTC. Its translation is CASSQGLAPKETQYF.

This clone was seen a single time. V is TRBV19 and J is TRBJ2-7; D ambiguous. The CDR3 extends over 14 amino acids. Trimming took off 5 bases at V and 1 base at J, with 12 bases between the two ends. Per the germline V gene, CDR1 is LNHDA and CDR2 is SQIVND (reference sequence). The CDR3 nucleotides read TGTGCCAGTAGTCCCCCCTCGGGTTCCTACGAGCAGTACTTC. Translating it yields CASSPPSGSYEQYF.

This chain connects TRBV19 to TRBJ2-7; D possibly corresponds to TRBD1 (5 bases). From germline, CDR1 is LNHDA and CDR2 SQIVND (reference sequence). The CDR3 runs to 14 residues. Between the trimmed V and J ends, which lost 1 base and 5 bases, there was a span of 12 bases. The CDR3 coding sequence is TGTGCCAGTAGTATAGTTCAGGGTGCGAACGAGCAGTACTTC. It yields the protein CASSIVQGANEQYF.